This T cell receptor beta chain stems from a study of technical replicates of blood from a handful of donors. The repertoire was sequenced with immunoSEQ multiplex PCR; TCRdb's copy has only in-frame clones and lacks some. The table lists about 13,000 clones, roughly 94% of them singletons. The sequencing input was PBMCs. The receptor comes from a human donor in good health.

The CDR3 loop is CSAPAGQGETQYF. CDR3 bases: TGCAGCGCCCCCGCGGGACAGGGGGAGACCCAGTACTTC. The V call is TRBV29-1, the J call TRBJ2-5, with 10 nucleotides matching TRBD1. V dropped 7 bases and J dropped 5; count of bases not matched to a gene: 7. Germline CDR1 reads SQVTM; CDR2 reads ANQGSEA. This CDR3 is 13 amino acids long.